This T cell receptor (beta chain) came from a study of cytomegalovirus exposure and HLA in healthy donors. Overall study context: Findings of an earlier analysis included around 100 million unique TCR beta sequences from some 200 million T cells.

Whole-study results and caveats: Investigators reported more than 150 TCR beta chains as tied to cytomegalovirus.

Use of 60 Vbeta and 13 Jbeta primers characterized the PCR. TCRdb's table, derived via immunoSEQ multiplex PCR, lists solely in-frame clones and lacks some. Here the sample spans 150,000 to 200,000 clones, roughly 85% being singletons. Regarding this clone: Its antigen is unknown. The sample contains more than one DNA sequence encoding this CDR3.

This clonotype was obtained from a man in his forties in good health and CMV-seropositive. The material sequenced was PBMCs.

In DNA form, the CDR3 reads TGCGCCAGCAGCTTGGGGTTAGCCTCAGATACGCAGTATTTT. This gives the protein CASSLGLASDTQYF. The V call is TRBV5-1, the J call TRBJ2-3; D not resolved. The V end was cut by 0 bases, the J end by 4 bases, with 9 bases between. The V gene's germline CDR1 is SGHRS and CDR2 YFSETQ. CDR3 size: 14 residues.